Sequencing of this T cell receptor (beta chain) was carried out in a study of human T cells and chemical hapten exposure. Study context: Across the whole study, which lasted about 23 weeks, patients were given diphenylcyclopropenone on the scalp once a week. Mostly female, the patients presented with alopecia areata, totalis or universalis.

Described time point: patch test 2, 6 weeks after DPC sensitization. Indicated treatment: therapeutic diphenylcyclopropenone sensitization with weekly scalp DPC. Each CDR3 protein is one row after TCRdb ran MiXCR on the RACE reads. Of tens of thousands of distinct CDR3 sequences listed, more than 6.5% are singletons. Broader study findings: Significantly more large CDR3 similarity clusters were formed by expanded TCRs than by controls.

Concerning this clonotype itself: Its antigen is not identified. Germline is not matched at one junction end, which may reflect a read error.

CDR3 length equals 13 residues. This TCR was recovered from a woman aged 30 to 39 with alopecia areata. Some clones in this sample may be carry-over from other donors' samples. Sequenced material: whole blood, taken in connection with sensitization to the hapten diphenylcyclopropenone (DPC). The chain links TRBV12-3 or TRBV12-4 to TRBJ2-7; D is unresolved. The CDR3 spells CASSLGEVYQQYF. DNA for the CDR3: TGTGCCAGCAGTTTAGGGGAAGTCTACCAGCAGTACTTC.